This T cell receptor beta chain was recorded in a study of T-cell reconstitution after alpha-beta-depleted transplantation in children. The CDR3 is 15 residues long. From germline, CDR1 is SGHRS and CDR2 YFSETQ. V was pared by 2 bases and J by 4 bases, with 16 bases between. This clonotype has only a few counts. Its matching antigen is unknown. Whole-study findings and limits: Surviving thymic progenitors and recipient T cells were the source of high TCRbeta diversity at day 60 in some patients. Newly made T cells mostly supplied T-cell counts and diversity one year after transplant. The study reportedly traced alpha-beta T cells about two months after transplant to several hundred expanded graft clones.

Unique molecular identifiers were incorporated into the prepared TCRbeta library. MiXCR, applied by TCRdb to the PCR reads, yields one record per CDR3 protein. Here the sample spans roughly 790,000 distinct CDR3 sequences, roughly 16% being singletons. The TCR was taken from a male patient aged 10-17 years who had a stem cell transplant for acute lymphoblastic leukemia, so the T cells may come from the graft donor. The chain is built from TRBV5-1 and TRBJ2-7; no firm D call. The sample in question was PBMCs, mostly from graft donor cells, obtained 360 days after TCRalphabeta/CD19-depleted stem cell transplant. CDR3 loop: CASSFGSGFYYEQYF. In DNA, the CDR3 is TGCGCCAGCAGCTTCGGCTCCGGGTTTTATTACGAGCAGTACTTC.